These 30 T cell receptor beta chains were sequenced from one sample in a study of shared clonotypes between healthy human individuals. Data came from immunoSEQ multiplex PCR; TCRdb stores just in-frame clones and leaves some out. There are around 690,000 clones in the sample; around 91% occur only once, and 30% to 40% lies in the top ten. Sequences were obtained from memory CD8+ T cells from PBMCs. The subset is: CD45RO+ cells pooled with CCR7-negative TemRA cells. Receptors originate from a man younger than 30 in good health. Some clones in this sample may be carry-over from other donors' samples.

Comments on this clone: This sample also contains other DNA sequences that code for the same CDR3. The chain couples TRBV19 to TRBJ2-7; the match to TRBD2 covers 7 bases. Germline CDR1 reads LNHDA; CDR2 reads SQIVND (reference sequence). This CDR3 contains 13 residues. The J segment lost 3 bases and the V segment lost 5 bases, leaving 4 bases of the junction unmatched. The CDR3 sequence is CASSAGVGYEQYF. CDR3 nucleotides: TGTGCCAGTAGTGCGGGAGTCGGCTACGAGCAGTACTTC.

The CDR3 region is CASTPTGWGNTEAFF. The DNA of the CDR3 is TGTGCCAGTACCCCGACAGGGTGGGGGAACACTGAAGCTTTCTTT. The chain links TRBV19 to TRBJ1-1, with 7 bases aligning to TRBD1. The CDR3 sequence is 15 residues long. V lost 7 bases and J lost 1; bases outside the gene matches: 9. Per the germline V gene, CDR1 is LNHDA and CDR2 is SQIVND (reference sequence).

The CDR3 DNA reads as TGTGCCAGCAGTTCAGGGGAGCCTGGGGCCAACGTCCTGACTTTC. Translation: CASSSGEPGANVLTF. The gene calls are TRBV6-5 and TRBJ2-6, with D perhaps TRBD1 (6 bases). The CDR3 is 15 residues long. Trimming stripped 4 bases from V and 2 bases from J, with 9 bases between. Looked up from germline, CDR1 is MNHEY and CDR2 is SVGAGI.

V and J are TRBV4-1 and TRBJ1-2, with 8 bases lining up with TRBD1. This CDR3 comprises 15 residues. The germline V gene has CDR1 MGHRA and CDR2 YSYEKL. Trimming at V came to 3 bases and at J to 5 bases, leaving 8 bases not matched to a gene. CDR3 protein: CASSHSGQGSYGYTF. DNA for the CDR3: TGCGCCAGCAGCCACTCCGGACAGGGTAGTTATGGCTACACCTTC.

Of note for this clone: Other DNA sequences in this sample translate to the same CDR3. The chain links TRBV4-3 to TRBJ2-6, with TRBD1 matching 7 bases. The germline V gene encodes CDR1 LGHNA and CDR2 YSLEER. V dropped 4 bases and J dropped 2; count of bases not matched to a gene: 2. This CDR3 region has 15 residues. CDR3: CASSPGTAGANVLTF. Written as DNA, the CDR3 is TGCGCCAGCAGCCCCGGGACAGCTGGGGCCAACGTCCTGACTTTC.

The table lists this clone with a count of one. CDR3 sequence reads: CATSAHSISGDVSEQYF. CDR3 sequence (DNA): TGTGCCACCAGCGCACATTCCATCTCGGGAGATGTGAGCGAGCAGTACTTC. The chain has TRBV15 and TRBJ2-7, with a tentative D call TRBD2 (6 bases). Germline lookup yields CDR1 LNHNV and CDR2 YYDKDF (reference sequence). CDR3 length equals 17 residues. V shed 5 bases and J shed 6 bases, with 26 bases lying between them.

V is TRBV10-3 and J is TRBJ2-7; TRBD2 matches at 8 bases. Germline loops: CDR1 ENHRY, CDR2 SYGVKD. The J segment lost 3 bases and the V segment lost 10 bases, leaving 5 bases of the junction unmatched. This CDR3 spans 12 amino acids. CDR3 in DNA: TGTGCCACCCTGGCGGGAGGCTACGAGCAGTACTTC. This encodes CATLAGGYEQYF.

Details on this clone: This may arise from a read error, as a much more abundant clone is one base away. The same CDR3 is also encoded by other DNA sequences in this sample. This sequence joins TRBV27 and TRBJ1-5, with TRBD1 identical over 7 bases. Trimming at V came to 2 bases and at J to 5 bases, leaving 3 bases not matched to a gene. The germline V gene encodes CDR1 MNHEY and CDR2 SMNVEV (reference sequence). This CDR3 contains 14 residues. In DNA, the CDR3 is TGTGCCAGCAGTTTACGGGACAGATATCAGCCCCAGCATTTT. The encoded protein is CASSLRDRYQPQHF.

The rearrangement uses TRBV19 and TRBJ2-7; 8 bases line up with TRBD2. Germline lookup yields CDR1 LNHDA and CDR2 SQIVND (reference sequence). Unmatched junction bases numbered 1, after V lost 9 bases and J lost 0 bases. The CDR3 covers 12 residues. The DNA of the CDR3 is TGTGCCAGGGGGACTAGCTCCTACGAGCAGTACTTC. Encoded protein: CARGTSSYEQYF.

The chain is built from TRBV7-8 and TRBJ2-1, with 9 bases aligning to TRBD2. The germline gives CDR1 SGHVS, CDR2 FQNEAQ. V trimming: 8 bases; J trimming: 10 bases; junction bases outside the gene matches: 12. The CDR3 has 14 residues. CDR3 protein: CASWAGGPSREQFF. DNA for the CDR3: TGTGCCAGCTGGGCGGGAGGGCCTTCCCGGGAGCAGTTCTTC.

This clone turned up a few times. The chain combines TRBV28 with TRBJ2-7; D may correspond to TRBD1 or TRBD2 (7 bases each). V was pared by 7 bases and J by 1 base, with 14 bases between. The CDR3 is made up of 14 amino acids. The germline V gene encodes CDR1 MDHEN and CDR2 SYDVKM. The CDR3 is CASTRQGGSYEQYF. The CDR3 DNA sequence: TGTGCCAGCACAAGACAGGGAGGGTCCTACGAGCAGTACTTC.

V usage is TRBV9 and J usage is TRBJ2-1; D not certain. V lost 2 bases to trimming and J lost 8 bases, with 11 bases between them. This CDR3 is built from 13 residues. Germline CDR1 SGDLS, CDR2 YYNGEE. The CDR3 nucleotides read TGTGCCAGCAGCGTGGTTTCGGGTCATGAGCAGTTCTTC. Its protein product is CASSVVSGHEQFF.

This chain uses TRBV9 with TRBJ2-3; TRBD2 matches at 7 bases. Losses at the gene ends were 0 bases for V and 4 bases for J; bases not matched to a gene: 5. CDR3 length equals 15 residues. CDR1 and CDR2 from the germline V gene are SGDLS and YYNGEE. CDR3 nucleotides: TGTGCCAGCAGCGTAGGTTCGGGAGGCCCAGATACGCAGTATTTT. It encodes CASSVGSGGPDTQYF.

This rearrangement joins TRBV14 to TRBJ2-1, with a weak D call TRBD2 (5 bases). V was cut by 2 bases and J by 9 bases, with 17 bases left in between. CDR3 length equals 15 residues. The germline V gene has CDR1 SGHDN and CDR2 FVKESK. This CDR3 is CASSQSGISRSEQFF. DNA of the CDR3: TGTGCCAGCAGCCAATCCGGGATCAGTCGTTCTGAGCAGTTCTTC. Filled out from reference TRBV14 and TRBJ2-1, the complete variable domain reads EAGVTQFPSHSVIEKGQTVTLRCDPISGHDNLYWYRRVMGKEIKFLLHFVKESKQDESGMPNNRFLAERTGGTYSTLKVQPAELEDSGVYFCASSQSGISRSEQFFGPGTRLTVL.

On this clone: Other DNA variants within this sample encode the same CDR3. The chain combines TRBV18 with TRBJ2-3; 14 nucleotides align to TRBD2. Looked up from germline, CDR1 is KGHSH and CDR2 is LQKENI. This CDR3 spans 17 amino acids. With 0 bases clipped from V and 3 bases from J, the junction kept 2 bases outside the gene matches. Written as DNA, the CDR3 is TGTGCCAGCTCACCACCGGGACTAGCGGGAGTTACAGATACGCAGTATTTT. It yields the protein CASSPPGLAGVTDTQYF.

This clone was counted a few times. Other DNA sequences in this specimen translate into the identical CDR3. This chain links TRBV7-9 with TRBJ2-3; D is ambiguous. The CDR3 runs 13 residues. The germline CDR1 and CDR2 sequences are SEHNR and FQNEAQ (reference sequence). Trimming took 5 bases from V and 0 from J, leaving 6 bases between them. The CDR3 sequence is CASSPPSTDTQYF. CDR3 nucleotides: TGTGCCAGCAGCCCCCCCAGCACAGATACGCAGTATTTT.

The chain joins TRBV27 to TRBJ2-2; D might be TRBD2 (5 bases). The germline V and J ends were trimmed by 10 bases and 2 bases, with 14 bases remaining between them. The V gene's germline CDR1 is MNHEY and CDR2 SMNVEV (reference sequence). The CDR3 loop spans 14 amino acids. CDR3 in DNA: TGTGCCACGACGGAGGACCACAACACCGGGGAGCTGTTTTTT. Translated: CATTEDHNTGELFF.

The CDR3 DNA is TGCGCCAGCAGCCCTATGAGAGTTCTCTACAATGAGCAGTTCTTC. Translation gives CASSPMRVLYNEQFF. The V and J genes are TRBV4-3 and TRBJ2-1; D is unresolved. The CDR3 runs to 15 residues. Trimming stripped 4 bases from V and 3 bases from J, with 13 bases between. CDR1 is LGHNA and CDR2 is YSLEER in the germline V gene.

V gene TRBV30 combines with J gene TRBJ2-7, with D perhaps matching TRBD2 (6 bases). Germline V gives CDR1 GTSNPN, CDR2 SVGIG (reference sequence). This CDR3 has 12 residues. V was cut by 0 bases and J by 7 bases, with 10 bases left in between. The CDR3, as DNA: TGTGCCTGGAGTGTACTGACTAGGGAGCAGTACTTC. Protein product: CAWSVLTREQYF. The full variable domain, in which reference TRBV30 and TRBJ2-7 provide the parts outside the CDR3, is SQTIHQWPATLVQPVGSPLSLECTVEGTSNPNLYWYRQAAGRGLQLLFYSVGIGQISSEVPQNLSASRPQDRQFILSSKKLLLSDSGFYLCAWSVLTREQYFGPGTRLTVT.

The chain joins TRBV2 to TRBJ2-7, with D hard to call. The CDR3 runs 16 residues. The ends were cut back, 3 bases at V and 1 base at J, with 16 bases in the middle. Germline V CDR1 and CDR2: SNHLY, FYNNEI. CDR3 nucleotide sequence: TGTGCCAGCAGTGAGGATTCGGGCTATTTTTCCTACGAGCAGTACTTC. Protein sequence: CASSEDSGYFSYEQYF.

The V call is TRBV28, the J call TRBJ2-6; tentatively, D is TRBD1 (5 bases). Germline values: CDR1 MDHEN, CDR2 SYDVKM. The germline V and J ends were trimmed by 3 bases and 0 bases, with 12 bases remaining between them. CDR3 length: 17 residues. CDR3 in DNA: TGTGCCAGCAGTTTCTACAGGCCCATCTCTGGGGCCAACGTCCTGACTTTC. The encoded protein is CASSFYRPISGANVLTF.

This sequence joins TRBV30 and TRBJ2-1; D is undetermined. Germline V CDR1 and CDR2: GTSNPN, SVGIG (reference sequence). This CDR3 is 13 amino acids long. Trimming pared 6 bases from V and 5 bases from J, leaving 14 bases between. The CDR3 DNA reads TGTGCCTGTGACCCTAAGAATCACAATGAGCAGTTCTTC. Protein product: CACDPKNHNEQFF.

The CDR3 region is CAWSGVGQKNTEAFF. The CDR3 DNA reads TGTGCCTGGAGTGGGGTCGGCCAGAAGAACACTGAAGCTTTCTTT. The chain recombines TRBV30 with TRBJ1-1; D is uncertain. Germline CDR1 and CDR2: GTSNPN and SVGIG (reference sequence). The CDR3 covers 15 residues. V lost 1 base to trimming and J lost 1 base, with 13 bases between them.

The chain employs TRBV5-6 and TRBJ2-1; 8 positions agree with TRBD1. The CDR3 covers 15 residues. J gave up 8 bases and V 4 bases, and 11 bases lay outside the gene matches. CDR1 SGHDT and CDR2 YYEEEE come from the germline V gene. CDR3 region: CASSPRDRRWDEQFF. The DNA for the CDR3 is TGTGCCAGCAGCCCCCGGGACAGGCGTTGGGATGAGCAGTTCTTC.

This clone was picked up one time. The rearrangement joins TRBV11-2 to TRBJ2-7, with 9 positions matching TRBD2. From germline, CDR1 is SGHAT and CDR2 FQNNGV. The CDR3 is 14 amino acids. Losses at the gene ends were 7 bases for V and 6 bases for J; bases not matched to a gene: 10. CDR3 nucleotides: TGTGCCAGCACGCCCCCGGGACTAGCTCTCGAGCAGTACTTC. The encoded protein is CASTPPGLALEQYF.

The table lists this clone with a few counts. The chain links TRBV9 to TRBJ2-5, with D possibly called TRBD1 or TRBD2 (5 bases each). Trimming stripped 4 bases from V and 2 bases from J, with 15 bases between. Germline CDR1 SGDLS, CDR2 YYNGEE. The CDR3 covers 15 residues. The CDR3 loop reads CASSPPGLRQETQYF. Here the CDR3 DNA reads TGTGCCAGCAGCCCGCCGGGGCTCAGACAAGAGACCCAGTACTTC. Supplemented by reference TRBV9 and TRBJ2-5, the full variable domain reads DSGVTQTPKHLITATGQRVTLRCSPRSGDLSVYWYQQSLDQGLQFLIQYYNGEERAKGNILERFSAQQFPDLHSELNLSSLELGDSALYFCASSPPGLRQETQYFGPGTRLLVL.

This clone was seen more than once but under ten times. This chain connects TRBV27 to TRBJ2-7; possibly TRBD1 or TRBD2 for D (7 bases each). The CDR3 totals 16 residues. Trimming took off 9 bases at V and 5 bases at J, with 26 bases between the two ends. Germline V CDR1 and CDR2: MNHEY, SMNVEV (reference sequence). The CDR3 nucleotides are TGTGCCAGTTATATGTACCGGGACAGCGGGACTGACGAGCAGTACTTC. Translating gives CASYMYRDSGTDEQYF.

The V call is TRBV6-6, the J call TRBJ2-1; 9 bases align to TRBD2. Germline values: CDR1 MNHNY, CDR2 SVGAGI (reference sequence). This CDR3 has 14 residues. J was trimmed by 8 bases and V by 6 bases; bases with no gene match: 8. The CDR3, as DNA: TGTGCCAGCAGCCTAGCGGGAAGCTTAGATGAGCAGTTCTTC. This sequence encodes CASSLAGSLDEQFF.

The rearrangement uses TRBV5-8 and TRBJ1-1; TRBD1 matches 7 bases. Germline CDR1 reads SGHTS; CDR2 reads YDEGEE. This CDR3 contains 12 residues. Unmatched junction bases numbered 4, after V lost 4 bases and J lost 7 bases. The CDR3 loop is CASSMNRGEAFF. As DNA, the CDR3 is TGTGCCAGCAGCATGAACAGGGGTGAAGCTTTCTTT.

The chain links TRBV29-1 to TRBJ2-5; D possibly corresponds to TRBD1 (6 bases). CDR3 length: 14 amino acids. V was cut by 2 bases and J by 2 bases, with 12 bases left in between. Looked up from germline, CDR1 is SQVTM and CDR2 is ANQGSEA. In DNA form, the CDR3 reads TGCAGCGTTGAACAGGGGAAAACTCAAGAGACCCAGTACTTC. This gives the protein CSVEQGKTQETQYF.